One TCR beta chain is described in this entry. Its antigen is unidentified. This CDR3 is built from 12 residues. Germline values: CDR1 MNHEY, CDR2 SVGEGT. The sample comes from a study of blood T cells in healthy people across ages. Study results and caveats: Diversity of TCR beta correlated strongly with naive T cell percentage. It was not possible, with unsorted PBMCs, to conclusively compare naive and antigen-experienced cells.

Next came a second PCR, run for about 6 to 12 cycles, which used a sample-barcoded 5' primer along with a J-beta primer mix. Tagging of each cDNA molecule was performed by a template-switch adaptor with 12 random nucleotides. TCRdb reprocessed the 5' RACE reads with MiXCR, giving one entry per CDR3 protein. The sample lists 1,100,000 or so distinct CDR3 sequences, 40% to 50% occurring once. The TCR comes from an older woman in good health. The rearrangement joins TRBV6-2 or TRBV6-3 to TRBJ2-7, with D unresolved. The J call could be wrong; TRBJ2-5 is a better fit for the DNA end. Sequenced material: blood. Here the CDR3 DNA reads TGTGCCAGCAGCGACCCCTGGGAGACCCAGTACTTC. Its translation: CASSDPWETQYF.